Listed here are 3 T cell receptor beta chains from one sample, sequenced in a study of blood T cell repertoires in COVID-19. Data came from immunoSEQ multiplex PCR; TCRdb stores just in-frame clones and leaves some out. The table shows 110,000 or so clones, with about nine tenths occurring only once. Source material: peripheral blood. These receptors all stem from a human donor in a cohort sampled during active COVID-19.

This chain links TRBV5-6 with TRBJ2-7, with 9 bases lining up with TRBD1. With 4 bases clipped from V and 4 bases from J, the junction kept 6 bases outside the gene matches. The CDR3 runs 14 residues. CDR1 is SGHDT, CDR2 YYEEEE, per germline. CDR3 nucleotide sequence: TGTGCCAGCAGCCCGAGGACAGGGGCGTACGAGCAGTACTTC. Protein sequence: CASSPRTGAYEQYF.

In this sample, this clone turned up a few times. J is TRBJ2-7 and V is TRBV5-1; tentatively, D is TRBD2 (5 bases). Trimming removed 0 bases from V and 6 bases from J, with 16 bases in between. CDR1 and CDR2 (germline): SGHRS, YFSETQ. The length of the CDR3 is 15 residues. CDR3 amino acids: CASSLGDQTRGEQYF. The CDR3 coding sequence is TGCGCCAGCAGCTTGGGCGACCAAACACGGGGCGAGCAGTACTTC.

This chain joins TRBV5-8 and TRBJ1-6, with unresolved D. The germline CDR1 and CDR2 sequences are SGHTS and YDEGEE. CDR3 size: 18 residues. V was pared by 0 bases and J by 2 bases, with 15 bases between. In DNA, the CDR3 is TGTGCCAGCAGCTTGGGTCGAGGGCAGGAAGCCTATAATTCACCCCTCCACTTT. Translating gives CASSLGRGQEAYNSPLHF.